The 18 T cell receptor beta chains presented below share a single source sample, sequenced in a study of T cell repertoires in ileal Crohn's disease. Stated time point: neoterminal ileum biopsy at postoperative endoscopy, about 6 months after surgery. TCRdb's copy holds only in-frame clones and misses some; the assay was immunoSEQ multiplex PCR. The sample lists tens of thousands of clones, 85% to 90% seen once, with about 1.9% in the top ten. The sample was ileal tissue. All receptors come from an adult with Crohn's disease.

The rearrangement links TRBV18 to TRBJ1-4; D unclear. Trimming pared 1 base from V and 0 bases from J, leaving 12 bases between. The CDR3 has 17 amino acids. The germline gives CDR1 KGHSH, CDR2 LQKENI. CDR3 nucleotides: TGTGCCAGCTCACCACTTTTCGGAGGTGCAACTAATGAAAAACTGTTTTTT. Its translation is CASSPLFGGATNEKLFF.

The genes are TRBV28 and TRBJ1-2, with D possibly TRBD1 on 6 matching bases. Germline CDR1 is MDHEN and CDR2 is SYDVKM. This CDR3 region has 12 residues. CDR3 DNA: TGTGCTGTAAGGGGGACAACCTATGGCTACACCTTC. Translation: CAVRGTTYGYTF.

CDR3 bases: TGCGCCAGCAGCTTGACCCCGACAGAACACAATCAGCCCCAGCATTTT. It codes for CASSLTPTEHNQPQHF. V is TRBV5-1 and J is TRBJ1-5; possibly TRBD1 for D (5 bases). Trimming left V 1 base short and J 3 bases short, with 14 bases between. This CDR3 has 16 amino acids. Germline values: CDR1 SGHRS, CDR2 YFSETQ.

This rearrangement joins TRBV18 to TRBJ2-2; D might be TRBD2 (5 bases). Germline CDR1 is KGHSH and CDR2 is LQKENI. This CDR3 spans 14 amino acids. V was pared by 1 base and J by 7 bases, with 10 bases between. The CDR3 sequence is CASSPQSGDGELFF. The DNA of the CDR3 is TGTGCCAGCTCACCACAGTCCGGGGACGGGGAGCTGTTTTTT. The variable domain in full, with the rest retrieved from reference TRBV18 and TRBJ2-2, is NAGVMQNPRHLVRRRGQEARLRCSPMKGHSHVYWYRQLPEEGLKFMVYLQKENIIDESGMPKERFSAEFPKEGPSILRIQQVVRGDSAAYFCASSPQSGDGELFFGEGSRLTVL.

The chain joins TRBV29-1 to TRBJ1-2; 9 bases agree with TRBD1. The germline gives CDR1 SQVTM, CDR2 ANQGSEA. The J segment lost 8 bases and the V segment lost 7 bases, leaving 8 bases of the junction unmatched. The CDR3 has 12 amino acids. CDR3 sequence reads: CSAKGQGRGYTF. DNA for the CDR3: TGCAGCGCAAAGGGACAGGGTAGGGGCTACACCTTC.

This clone was picked up a small number of times. The chain carries TRBV18 and TRBJ2-5; D perhaps matches TRBD2 (5 bases). The CDR3 contains 13 residues. Germline CDR1 is KGHSH and CDR2 is LQKENI. Trimming took 2 bases from V and 6 from J, leaving 10 bases between them. The CDR3, as DNA: TGTGCCAGCTCACCAGAGGGTGGACAGACCCAGTACTTC. Its translation is CASSPEGGQTQYF.

The chain joins TRBV5-1 to TRBJ1-2; D gene ambiguous. This CDR3 has 14 residues. In germline, CDR1 is SGHRS, CDR2 YFSETQ. The V end was cut by 0 bases, the J end by 7 bases, with 13 bases between. The chain's CDR3 is CASSLDSLGSGYTF. DNA of the CDR3: TGCGCCAGCAGCTTGGATTCCTTGGGGAGTGGCTACACCTTC.

The V call is TRBV7-9, the J call TRBJ2-4, with D perhaps TRBD2 (5 bases). The CDR3 contains 15 residues. V lost 1 base, J lost 0 bases, and 7 bases lay in between. Looked up from germline, CDR1 is SEHNR and CDR2 is FQNEAQ (reference sequence). The CDR3 nucleotides read TGTGCCAGCAGCTTAGGAGGGCCAGCCAAAAACATTCAGTACTTC. Its protein product is CASSLGGPAKNIQYF.

This clone was found once. This chain uses TRBV19 with TRBJ1-4; D might be TRBD1 (5 bases). The CDR3 totals 13 residues. Trimming pared 5 bases from V and 11 bases from J, leaving 15 bases between. Germline V gene sequence: CDR1 LNHDA, CDR2 SQIVND (reference sequence). This CDR3 reads CASSDGGAGKLFF. Here the CDR3 DNA reads TGTGCCAGTAGTGATGGGGGAGCGGGGAAACTGTTTTTT.

The CDR3 sequence: CASSLRGPGANVLTF. CDR3 nucleotide sequence: TGTGCCAGCAGCTTAAGAGGCCCTGGGGCCAACGTCCTGACTTTC. The chain is built from TRBV11-2 and TRBJ2-6, with D unresolved. This CDR3 spans 15 amino acids. Germline CDR1 SGHAT, CDR2 FQNNGV. V was trimmed by 2 bases and J by 2 bases, leaving 7 bases between them.

This clone was recorded a few times. V is TRBV19 and J is TRBJ1-1; the D is unclear. Per the germline V gene, CDR1 is LNHDA and CDR2 is SQIVND (reference sequence). Trimming cost V 5 bases and J 10 bases, with 20 bases left between them. The CDR3 runs 14 residues. In nucleotides, the CDR3 is TGTGCCAGTAGTGATGCTAAGCGGACCCAGAGAGCTTTCTTT. Protein product: CASSDAKRTQRAFF.

This clone occurred once. This chain joins TRBV11-3 and TRBJ2-4; D possibly corresponds to TRBD1 (6 bases). Per germline, CDR1 SGHNT and CDR2 YENEEA. Trimming shortened V by 7 bases and J by 5 bases, and 9 bases separated the two germline ends. CDR3 length equals 12 residues. CDR3 nucleotides: TGTGCCAGCAACACAGGGCAAAACATTCAGTACTTC. Protein product: CASNTGQNIQYF.

The chain carries TRBV18 and TRBJ2-7, with a weak D call TRBD2 (5 bases). V was pared by 4 bases and J by 2 bases, with 15 bases between. Germline CDR1 KGHSH, CDR2 LQKENI. This CDR3 spans 15 amino acids. In DNA form, the CDR3 reads TGTGCCAGCTCACGTGGACTGAATTCCCCCTACGAGCAGTACTTC. Translated, it gives CASSRGLNSPYEQYF.

Here the CDR3 reads CAWSLGQRQDNQPQHF. The CDR3 DNA sequence: TGTGCCTGGAGCCTAGGACAGCGCCAGGACAATCAGCCCCAGCATTTT. The genes are TRBV30 and TRBJ1-5, with D perhaps TRBD1 (6 bases). This CDR3 contains 16 residues. Germline V CDR1 and CDR2: GTSNPN, SVGIG (reference sequence). Trimming cost V 3 bases and J 3 bases, with 18 bases left between them.

This clone was recorded only once. V usage is TRBV11-3 and J usage is TRBJ2-7; 11 bases are shared with TRBD1. Trimming cost V 3 bases and J 3 bases; bases outside gene matches: 7. The germline CDR1 and CDR2 sequences are SGHNT and YENEEA. The CDR3 length is 16 residues. CDR3 DNA sequence: TGTGCCAGCAGCTTCGGAACCGGGACAGGGGGCTACGAGCAGTACTTC. As protein: CASSFGTGTGGYEQYF.

This sequence joins TRBV19 and TRBJ2-6; the D is unclear. CDR1 is LNHDA, CDR2 SQIVND, per germline (reference sequence). V was cut by 3 bases and J by 10 bases, with 19 bases left in between. The CDR3 totals 16 residues. CDR3 DNA sequence: TGTGCCAGTAGTATTAGGAGCAGACTGTCGCCAAACGTCCTGACTTTC. This gives the protein CASSIRSRLSPNVLTF. The whole variable domain, remainder taken from reference TRBV19 and TRBJ2-6, is DGGITQSPKYLFRKEGQNVTLSCEQNLNHDAMYWYRQDPGQGLRLIYYSQIVNDFQKGDIAEGYSVSREKKESFPLTVTSAQKNPTAFYLCASSIRSRLSPNVLTFGAGSRLTVL.

This clone appeared a single time. The sample contains more than one DNA sequence encoding this CDR3. CDR3 sequence: CASSVGTSGNYEQYF. Here the CDR3 DNA reads TGTGCCAGCAGCGTTGGGACTAGCGGCAATTACGAGCAGTACTTC. The rearrangement uses TRBV9 and TRBJ2-7; the match to TRBD2 covers 11 bases. The CDR3 sequence is 15 residues long. The junction had 5 bases not matched to a gene; V was cut back by 2 bases and J by 4 bases. The V gene's germline CDR1 is SGDLS and CDR2 YYNGEE. Filled out from reference TRBV9 and TRBJ2-7, the complete variable domain reads DSGVTQTPKHLITATGQRVTLRCSPRSGDLSVYWYQQSLDQGLQFLIQYYNGEERAKGNILERFSAQQFPDLHSELNLSSLELGDSALYFCASSVGTSGNYEQYFGPGTRLTVT.

The chain recombines TRBV11-2 with TRBJ1-2; 10 nucleotides line up with TRBD1. V trimming: 2 bases; J trimming: 4 bases; junction bases outside the gene matches: 13. There are 18 residues in the CDR3. Germline CDR1 reads SGHAT; CDR2 reads FQNNGV. CDR3 nucleotide sequence: TGTGCCAGCAGCTTATTTGGGACAGGGGTCAATTTAGGCTATGGCTACACCTTC. Its translation: CASSLFGTGVNLGYGYTF.